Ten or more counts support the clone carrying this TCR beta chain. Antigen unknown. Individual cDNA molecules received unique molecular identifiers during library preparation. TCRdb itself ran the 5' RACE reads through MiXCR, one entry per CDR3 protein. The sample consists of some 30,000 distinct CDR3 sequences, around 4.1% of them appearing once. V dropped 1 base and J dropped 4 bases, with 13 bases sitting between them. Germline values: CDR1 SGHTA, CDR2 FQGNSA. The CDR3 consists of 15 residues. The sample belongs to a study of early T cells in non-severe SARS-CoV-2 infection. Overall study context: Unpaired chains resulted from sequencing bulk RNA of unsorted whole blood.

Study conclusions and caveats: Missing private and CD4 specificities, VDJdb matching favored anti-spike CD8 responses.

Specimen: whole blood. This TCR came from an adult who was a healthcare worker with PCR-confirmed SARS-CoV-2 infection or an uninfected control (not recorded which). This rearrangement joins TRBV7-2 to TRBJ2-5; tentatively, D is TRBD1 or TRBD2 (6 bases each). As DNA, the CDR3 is TGTGCCAGCAGCTTAGTACGGGGGCTGGGAGAGACCCAGTACTTC. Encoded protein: CASSLVRGLGETQYF.